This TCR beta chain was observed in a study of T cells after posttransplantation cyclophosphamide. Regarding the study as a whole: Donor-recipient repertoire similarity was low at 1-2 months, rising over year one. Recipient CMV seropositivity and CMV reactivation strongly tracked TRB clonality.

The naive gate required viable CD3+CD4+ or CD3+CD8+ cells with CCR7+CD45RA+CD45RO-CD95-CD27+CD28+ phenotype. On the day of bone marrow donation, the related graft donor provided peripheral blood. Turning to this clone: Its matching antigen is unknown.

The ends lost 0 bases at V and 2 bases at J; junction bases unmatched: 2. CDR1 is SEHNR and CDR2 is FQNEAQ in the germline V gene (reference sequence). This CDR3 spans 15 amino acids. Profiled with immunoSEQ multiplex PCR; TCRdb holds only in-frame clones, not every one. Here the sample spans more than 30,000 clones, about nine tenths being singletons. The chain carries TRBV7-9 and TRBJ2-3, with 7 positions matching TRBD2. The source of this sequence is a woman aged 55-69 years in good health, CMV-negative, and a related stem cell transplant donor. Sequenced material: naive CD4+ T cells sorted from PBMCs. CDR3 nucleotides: TGTGCCAGCAGCTTAGCGGGGGGGACCACAGATACGCAGTATTTT. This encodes CASSLAGGTTDTQYF.